These 16 T cell receptor beta chains were all obtained from the same sample, sequenced in a study of T-cell memory formation after mild COVID-19. Via MiXCR, TCRdb re-called the 5' RACE reads, giving one row per CDR3 protein. The data hold some 300,000 distinct CDR3 sequences, with around 20% observed a single time. Specimen: PBMCs or a T cell subset sorted from them (not recorded which). The receptors were sampled from a man between 18 and 35 years old who had mild COVID-19 (a few samples of this study predate the infection). Cell type and time point are not known.

This clonotype was observed a few times. This sequence joins TRBV12-3 or TRBV12-4 and TRBJ2-7; D gene unclear. This CDR3 is 13 amino acids long. With 2 bases removed from V and 0 bases from J, the gap between germline ends came to 5 bases. This chain's CDR3 is CASSLFASYEQYV. The CDR3 coding sequence is TGTGCCAGCAGTTTATTTGCCTCCTACGAGCAGTACGTC.

The chain links TRBV7-6 to TRBJ1-2; TRBD1 is a possible D gene (6 bases). The CDR3 contains 14 residues. V was cut by 5 bases and J by 5 bases, with 15 bases left in between. Germline lookup yields CDR1 SGHVS and CDR2 FNYEAQ. Written as DNA, the CDR3 is TGTGCCAGCAGCGCCCGTGGGGGCCAGTATGGCTACACCTTC. Its protein is CASSARGGQYGYTF.

This clonotype was detected ten times or more. The V gene is TRBV7-2, the J gene TRBJ2-1, with D possibly matching TRBD2 (6 bases). Trimming removed 5 bases at V and 9 bases at J, with 17 bases between. The CDR3 has 14 residues. The germline V gene encodes CDR1 SGHTA and CDR2 FQGNSA. The CDR3 region has the DNA TGTGCCAGCAGCCTATGGGACTCCCTGGGTGAGCAGTTCTTC. Residues: CASSLWDSLGEQFF.

The CDR3 DNA is TGTGCCACCAGCCTCAGGGCCGACACTGAAGCTTTCTTT. It yields the protein CATSLRADTEAFF. The chain employs TRBV15 and TRBJ1-1; perhaps TRBD1 as D (5 bases). Germline V lookup: CDR1 LNHNV, CDR2 YYDKDF (reference sequence). The CDR3 totals 13 residues. V was cut by 5 bases and J by 3 bases, with 10 bases left in between.

This clonotype was seen more than once but under ten times. This chain links TRBV4-3 with TRBJ1-1; D gene uncertain. This CDR3 comprises 15 residues. Trimming stripped 0 bases from V and 6 bases from J, with 14 bases between. CDR1 LGHNA and CDR2 YSLEER come from the germline V gene. The CDR3 DNA is TGCGCCAGCAGCCAAGAGCTCTACTTGGCGGCTGAAGCTTTCTTT. Translated, it gives CASSQELYLAAEAFF.

V is TRBV7-2 and J is TRBJ2-1, with no clear D. Trimming removed 1 base at V and 2 bases at J, with 6 bases between. The CDR3 sequence is 14 residues long. CDR1 is SGHTA and CDR2 is FQGNSA in the germline V gene. CDR3 protein: CASSLGRAYNEQFF. The CDR3 DNA reads TGTGCCAGCAGCTTAGGTCGAGCCTACAATGAGCAGTTCTTC.

This clonotype has ten or more counts. This chain uses TRBV3-1 with TRBJ2-5; either TRBD1 or TRBD2 may fit D (5 bases each). Germline CDR1 LGHDT, CDR2 YNNKEL (reference sequence). The CDR3 loop spans 14 amino acids. With 4 bases removed from V and 5 bases from J, the gap between germline ends came to 14 bases. CDR3 in DNA: TGTGCCAGCAGCCCGTCCGGGACGGAGGAGACCCAGTACTTC. Protein sequence: CASSPSGTEETQYF.

This clonotype has just a few counts. This chain uses TRBV2 with TRBJ1-4, with D possibly matching TRBD1 (6 bases). Trimming stripped 6 bases from V and 7 bases from J, with 15 bases between. The germline V gene encodes CDR1 SNHLY and CDR2 FYNNEI. The CDR3 runs 14 residues. The CDR3 protein is CASRVDSPGEKLFF. In DNA, the CDR3 is TGTGCCAGCAGGGTGGACAGCCCTGGTGAAAAACTGTTTTTT.

This clonotype was seen only a few times. V usage is TRBV30 and J usage is TRBJ2-7; no reliable D call. Germline lookup yields CDR1 GTSNPN and CDR2 SVGIG (reference sequence). V was shortened by 0 bases and J by 4 bases, with 4 bases between the two germline ends. The CDR3 runs 11 residues. The CDR3 DNA sequence: TGTGCCTGGAGTGTAAAGTACGAGCAGTACTTC. Its protein product is CAWSVKYEQYF.

This clonotype was seen only a few times. This chain uses TRBV14 with TRBJ2-7; D gene unclear. The CDR3 runs to 15 residues. The germline CDR1 and CDR2 sequences are SGHDN and FVKESK. Trimming left V 3 bases short and J 2 bases short, with 14 bases between. The CDR3 DNA follows: TGTGCCAGCAGCCAGGGTGTCGCCAATACCTACGAGCAGTACGTC. Translated, it gives CASSQGVANTYEQYV.

This clonotype was counted at least ten times. This chain connects TRBV9 to TRBJ1-4; D is unclear. Trimming stripped 2 bases from V and 4 bases from J, with 15 bases between. Germline CDR1 is SGDLS and CDR2 is YYNGEE. CDR3 length equals 16 residues. The CDR3 here is CASSVGYSSYNEKLFF. Here the CDR3 DNA reads TGTGCCAGCAGCGTTGGTTATAGCAGTTATAATGAAAAACTGTTTTTT. Full variable domain (remainder filled in from reference TRBV9 and TRBJ1-4): DSGVTQTPKHLITATGQRVTLRCSPRSGDLSVYWYQQSLDQGLQFLIQYYNGEERAKGNILERFSAQQFPDLHSELNLSSLELGDSALYFCASSVGYSSYNEKLFFGSGTQLSVL.

The chain has TRBV15 and TRBJ2-3; 11 nucleotides agree with TRBD2. CDR1 is LNHNV, CDR2 YYDKDF, per germline (reference sequence). CDR3 length: 15 amino acids. The junction had 1 base not matched to a gene; V was cut back by 1 base and J by 4 bases. CDR3 sequence reads: CATSRASGGPDTQYF. Here the CDR3 DNA reads TGTGCCACCAGCAGAGCTAGCGGGGGGCCAGATACGCAGTATTTT.

The J gene is TRBJ2-2, the V gene TRBV4-1; D ambiguous. The CDR3 extends over 13 amino acids. CDR1 is MGHRA and CDR2 is YSYEKL in the germline V gene. Deletions cut 4 bases from V and 7 bases from J, with 10 bases between. CDR3 DNA: TGCGCCAGCAGCCCCCGTTGGGGCGGGGAGCTGTTTTTT. Its protein product is CASSPRWGGELFF.

The chain carries TRBV5-5 and TRBJ1-5, with D uncertain. Per germline, CDR1 SGHKS and CDR2 YYEKEE (reference sequence). This CDR3 spans 15 amino acids. Deletions cut 2 bases from V and 5 bases from J, with 14 bases between. The CDR3 is CASSLLGYGDQPQHF. The DNA for the CDR3 is TGTGCCAGCAGCTTACTAGGGTATGGAGATCAGCCCCAGCATTTT.

The genes are TRBV11-2 and TRBJ2-1; 8 bases line up with TRBD1. The CDR3 runs to 16 residues. The germline CDR1 and CDR2 sequences are SGHAT and FQNNGV. Trimming at V came to 7 bases and at J to 4 bases, leaving 12 bases not matched to a gene. The CDR3 reads CASTNLDRALYNEQFF. Written as DNA, the CDR3 is TGTGCCAGCACCAATTTGGACAGGGCGCTTTACAATGAGCAGTTCTTC.

This clonotype has more than one count but fewer than ten. J is TRBJ2-3 and V is TRBV20-1; D not certain. Germline CDR1 reads DFQATT; CDR2 reads SNEGSKA (reference sequence). The CDR3 has 17 residues. V was cut by 5 bases and J by 0 bases, with 21 bases left in between. The CDR3, as DNA: TGCAGTGCTCATACCGCCTGGACCGAGGCTAGCACAGATACGCAGTATTTT. It encodes CSAHTAWTEASTDTQYF.